This T cell receptor beta chain was documented in a study of control samples from healthy donors and cancer patients. TCRdb's table, derived via immunoSEQ multiplex PCR, lists solely in-frame clones and lacks some. The table has 150,000 to 200,000 clones, 91% seen once. Germline CDR1 reads MNHEY; CDR2 reads SVGAGI. The CDR3 has 15 residues. J was trimmed by 4 bases and V by 2 bases; bases with no gene match: 3. Sequencing was done on a sample of blood. The receptor was derived from a woman aged 25 to 39 in good health. The V call is TRBV6-5, the J call TRBJ1-1; 11 nucleotides align to TRBD1. In DNA, the CDR3 is TGTGCCAGCAGTTACGAAGGGACAGGGGGCACTGAAGCTTTCTTT. It encodes CASSYEGTGGTEAFF.